A single sample is the source of the 14 T cell receptor beta chains below, sequenced in a study of T cells in localized non-small cell lung cancer. Produced via immunoSEQ multiplex PCR; TCRdb's table is partial and in-frame only. Counted here are 2,900 or so clones, about 25% occurring once; the ten biggest clones make up approximately 12%. This specimen was lung tumor tissue, taken before any cancer treatment. The receptors derive from a man aged 18 to 49 with stage I lung adenocarcinoma.

This clone has only a few counts. The missing CDR3 end, 1 residue past where the read stops, is filled in from the germline J gene. The genes are TRBV10-3 and TRBJ1-5; tentative D call: TRBD1 (5 bases). The CDR3 sequence is 14 residues long. Germline V gene lookup returns CDR1 ENHRY and CDR2 SYGVKD. The ends were cut back, 0 bases at V and 2 bases at J, with 5 bases in the middle. The covered CDR3 bases are TGTGCCATCAGTGAGTCAGGGGGCAATCAGCCCCAGCAT. Its translation is CAISESGGNQPQH. The complete CDR3 sequence is CAISESGGNQPQHF.

V usage is TRBV5-1 and J usage is TRBJ1-3; the D gene is possibly TRBD1 (6 bases). The CDR3 consists of 16 residues. The germline gives CDR1 SGHRS, CDR2 YFSETQ. V lost 0 bases and J lost 0, with 10 bases in between. Written as DNA, the CDR3 is TGCGCCAGCAGCTTGGGACAGGCAAGCTCTGGAAACACCATATATTTT. This gives the protein CASSLGQASSGNTIYF.

This clone occurred a few times. V gene TRBV11-3 combines with J gene TRBJ1-1; 9 nucleotides match TRBD1. Trimming at V came to 4 bases and at J to 7 bases, leaving 7 bases not matched to a gene. Germline loops: CDR1 SGHNT, CDR2 YENEEA. This CDR3 has 14 residues. The CDR3 coding sequence is TGTGCCAGCAGCTGGGCCGGGACAGGGAATGAAGCTTTCTTT. Translated: CASSWAGTGNEAFF.

This clone has more than one count but fewer than ten. V gene TRBV11-3 combines with J gene TRBJ1-4; 8 bases line up with TRBD1. CDR1 is SGHNT and CDR2 is YENEEA in the germline V gene. The V gene end was trimmed by 4 bases and the J gene end by 5 bases; junction bases not matched to a gene: 6. The CDR3 is 15 residues long. The CDR3 is CASSSDRARNEKLFF. The DNA of the CDR3 is TGTGCCAGCAGCTCGGACAGGGCCCGGAATGAAAAACTGTTTTTT.

CDR3: CASSYDTEAFF. The CDR3 nucleotides are TGTGCCAGCAGTTACGACACTGAAGCTTTCTTT. This chain links TRBV6-7 with TRBJ1-1; D not resolved. TRBV6-7 is labeled an ORF, and its function is uncertain. V dropped 2 bases and J dropped 3 bases, with 1 base sitting between them. The CDR3 contains 11 residues.

The table lists this clone with a few counts. This chain connects TRBV7-5 to TRBJ1-4; the D segment call TRBD1 is taken from the table without a DNA check. TRBV7-5 constitutes a pseudogene. The CDR3 runs 16 residues. The CDR3 spells CASSQTGGRANEKLFF. DNA for the CDR3: TGTGCCAGCAGCCAAACAGGGGGTCGGGCTAATGAAAAACTGTTTTTT.

There are a few counts of this clone. This rearrangement joins TRBV9 to TRBJ2-3; 13 bases match TRBD2. This CDR3 has 15 amino acids. V shed 2 bases and J 3 bases; nucleotides not matched to a gene: 0. Germline CDR1 is SGDLS and CDR2 is YYNGEE. The CDR3 region is CASSVGLAGTDTQYF. The CDR3 DNA reads TGTGCCAGCAGCGTGGGACTAGCGGGAACAGATACGCAGTATTTT. Filled out from reference TRBV9 and TRBJ2-3, the complete variable domain reads DSGVTQTPKHLITATGQRVTLRCSPRSGDLSVYWYQQSLDQGLQFLIQYYNGEERAKGNILERFSAQQFPDLHSELNLSSLELGDSALYFCASSVGLAGTDTQYFGPGTRLTVL.

This clone occurred a few times. The rearrangement uses TRBV12-5 and TRBJ1-1; 8 bases match TRBD1. Germline CDR1 is LGHNT and CDR2 is FRNRAP. The trim removed 7 bases at V and 4 bases at J, leaving 8 bases unmatched. The CDR3 runs to 14 residues. CDR3 sequence (DNA): TGTGCTAGTGCCCGACAGGGGATTGGCACTGAAGCTTTCTTT. It specifies CASARQGIGTEAFF.

A few counts support this clone. The chain combines TRBV15 with TRBJ2-2, with a possible D match to TRBD1 (7 bases). The CDR3 sequence is 15 residues long. Trimming shortened V by 6 bases and J by 1 base, and 12 bases separated the two germline ends. Per the germline V gene, CDR1 is LNHNV and CDR2 is YYDKDF (reference sequence). CDR3 region: CATRAGQLNTGELFF. The CDR3 region has the DNA TGTGCCACCAGGGCGGGACAGCTGAACACCGGGGAGCTGTTTTTT.

Judged by abundance, this clone is medium-sized (0.01 to 0.1%). V gene TRBV9 combines with J gene TRBJ2-1, with D possibly TRBD1 on 6 matching bases. Germline V gene data show CDR1 as SGDLS and CDR2 as YYNGEE. CDR3 length: 15 residues. The V gene lost 4 bases and the J gene lost 2 bases, with 13 bases spanning the gap. CDR3 bases: TGTGCCAGCAGCCCAGTAGGGGGTACCTACAATGAGCAGTTCTTC. The encoded protein is CASSPVGGTYNEQFF.

This clone ranks as medium-sized (0.01 to 0.1%). The genes are TRBV10-3 and TRBJ1-2; no definite D call. Germline V gene lookup returns CDR1 ENHRY and CDR2 SYGVKD. There are 12 residues in the CDR3. V was clipped by 0 bases and J by 13 bases, with 12 bases between them. CDR3: CAISESKVAGTF. DNA of the CDR3: TGTGCCATCAGTGAGTCGAAAGTCGCGGGCACCTTC.

The sample holds a few counts of this clone. The rearrangement joins TRBV11-3 to TRBJ1-1; D remains unclear. CDR3 length: 14 amino acids. The germline V gene has CDR1 SGHNT and CDR2 YENEEA. V was pared by 5 bases and J by 0 bases, with 10 bases between. The CDR3: CASSPTEVNTEAFF. The CDR3 DNA reads as TGTGCCAGCAGCCCGACGGAAGTGAACACTGAAGCTTTCTTT.

Only one count was recorded for this clone. The chain's CDR3 is CASSHDLRGGNQPQHF. CDR3 bases: TGCGCCAGCAGCCACGATCTTAGGGGGGGCAATCAGCCCCAGCATTTT. The chain is built from TRBV4-1 and TRBJ1-5, with D maybe TRBD1 (6 bases). Germline V CDR1 and CDR2: MGHRA, YSYEKL. The ends were cut back, 3 bases at V and 2 bases at J, with 14 bases in the middle. The CDR3 runs to 16 residues.

This clone turned up a few times. The rearrangement joins TRBV7-4 to TRBJ1-3; the match to TRBD1 covers 7 bases. J lost 0 bases, V lost 6 bases, and 17 bases had no gene match. The CDR3 length is 19 residues. Germline CDR1 reads SGHVT; CDR2 reads SQSDAQ. This CDR3 reads CASSEVLGRGLRSGNTIYF. The DNA for the CDR3 is TGTGCCAGCAGTGAGGTCTTAGGCAGGGGGTTACGCTCTGGAAACACCATATATTTT.